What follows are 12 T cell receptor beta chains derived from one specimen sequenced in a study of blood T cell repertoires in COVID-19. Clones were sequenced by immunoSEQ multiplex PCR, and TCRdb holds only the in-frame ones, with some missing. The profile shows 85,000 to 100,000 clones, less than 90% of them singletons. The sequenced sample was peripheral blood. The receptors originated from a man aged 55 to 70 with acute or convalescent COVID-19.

Written as DNA, the CDR3 is TGCAGCGTTGAAGACACGGGTACTGGAAACACCATATATTTT. It codes for CSVEDTGTGNTIYF. The chain has TRBV29-1 and TRBJ1-3; D not resolved. This CDR3 region has 14 residues. Germline CDR1 and CDR2: SQVTM and ANQGSEA. Trimming cost V 0 bases and J 2 bases, with 8 bases left between them.

The CDR3 nucleotides are TGTGCCAGTAGTGTACTAGCGGGGGGCATATTCAATGAGCAGTTCTTC. Translated: CASSVLAGGIFNEQFF. This chain joins TRBV19 and TRBJ2-1; the match to TRBD2 covers 12 bases. The CDR3 runs 16 residues. V was clipped by 5 bases and J by 6 bases; unmatched bases: 8. From germline, CDR1 is LNHDA and CDR2 SQIVND (reference sequence).

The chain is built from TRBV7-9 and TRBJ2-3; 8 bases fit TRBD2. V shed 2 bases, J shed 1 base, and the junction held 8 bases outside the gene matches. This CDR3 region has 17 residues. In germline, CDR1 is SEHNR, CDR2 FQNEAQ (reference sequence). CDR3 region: CASSLPGTSRRTDTQYF. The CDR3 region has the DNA TGTGCCAGCAGCTTACCCGGGACTAGTCGTCGCACAGATACGCAGTATTTT.

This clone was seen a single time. The DNA of the CDR3 is TGCGCCAGCAGCTTGGAACGGTCCTCTGGAAACACCATATATTTT. Translating gives CASSLERSSGNTIYF. The chain recombines TRBV5-1 with TRBJ1-3; D call uncertain. The CDR3 has 15 amino acids. V gave up 0 bases and J gave up 0 bases, with 7 bases separating them. The germline V gene has CDR1 SGHRS and CDR2 YFSETQ.

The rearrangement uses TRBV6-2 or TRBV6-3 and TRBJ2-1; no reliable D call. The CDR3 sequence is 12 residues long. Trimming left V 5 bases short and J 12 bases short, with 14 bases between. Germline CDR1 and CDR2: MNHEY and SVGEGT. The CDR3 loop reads CASSQPSRRQFF. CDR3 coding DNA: TGTGCCAGCAGTCAACCTAGTAGGAGGCAGTTCTTC.

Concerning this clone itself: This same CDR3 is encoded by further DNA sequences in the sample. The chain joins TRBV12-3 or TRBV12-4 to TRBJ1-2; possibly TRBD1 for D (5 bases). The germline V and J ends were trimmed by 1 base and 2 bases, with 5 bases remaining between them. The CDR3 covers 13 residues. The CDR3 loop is CASSLGQNYGYTF. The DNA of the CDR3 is TGTGCCAGCAGTTTAGGACAGAACTATGGCTACACCTTC.

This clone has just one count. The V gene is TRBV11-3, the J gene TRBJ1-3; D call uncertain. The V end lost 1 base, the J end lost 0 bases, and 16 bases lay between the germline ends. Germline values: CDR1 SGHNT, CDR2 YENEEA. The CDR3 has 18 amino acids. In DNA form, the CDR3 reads TGTGCCAGCAGCTTAGCTCCTCGGAGAATAAACTCTGGAAACACCATATATTTT. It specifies CASSLAPRRINSGNTIYF. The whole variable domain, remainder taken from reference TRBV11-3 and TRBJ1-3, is EAGVVQSPRYKIIEKKQPVAFWCNPISGHNTLYWYLQNLGQGPELLIRYENEEAVDDSQLPKDRFSAERLKGVDSTLKIQPAELGDSAVYLCASSLAPRRINSGNTIYFGEGSWLTVV.

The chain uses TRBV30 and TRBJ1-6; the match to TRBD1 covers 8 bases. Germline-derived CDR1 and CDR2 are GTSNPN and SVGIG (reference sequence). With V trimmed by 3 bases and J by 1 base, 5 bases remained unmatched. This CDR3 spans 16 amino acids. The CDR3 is CAWSTGGRSYNSPLHF. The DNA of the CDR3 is TGTGCCTGGAGCACAGGGGGAAGGTCCTATAATTCACCCCTCCACTTT.

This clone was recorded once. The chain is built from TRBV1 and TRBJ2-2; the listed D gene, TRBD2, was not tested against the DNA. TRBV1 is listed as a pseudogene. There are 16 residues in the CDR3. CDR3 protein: CTSSRRARRDTGELFF. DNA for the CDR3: TGCACCAGCAGCCGGCGGGCTAGACGCGACACCGGGGAGCTGTTTTTT.

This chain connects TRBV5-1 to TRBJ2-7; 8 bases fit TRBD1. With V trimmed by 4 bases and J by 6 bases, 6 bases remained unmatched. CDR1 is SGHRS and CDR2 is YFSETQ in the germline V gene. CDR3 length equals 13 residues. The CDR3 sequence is CASSPGGESEQYF. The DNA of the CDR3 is TGCGCCAGCAGCCCAGGGGGCGAGAGCGAGCAGTACTTC.

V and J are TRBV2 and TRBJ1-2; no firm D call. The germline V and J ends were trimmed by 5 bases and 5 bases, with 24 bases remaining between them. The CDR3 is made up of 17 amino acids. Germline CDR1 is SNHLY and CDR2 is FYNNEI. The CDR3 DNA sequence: TGTGCCAGCAGTTCGACACGGAATATCGTAAGCGGATATGGCTACACCTTC. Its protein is CASSSTRNIVSGYGYTF. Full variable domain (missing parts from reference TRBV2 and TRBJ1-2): EPEVTQTPSHQVTQMGQEVILRCVPISNHLYFYWYRQILGQKVEFLVSFYNNEISEKSEIFDDQFSVERPDGSNFTLKIRSTKLEDSAMYFCASSSTRNIVSGYGYTFGSGTRLTVV.

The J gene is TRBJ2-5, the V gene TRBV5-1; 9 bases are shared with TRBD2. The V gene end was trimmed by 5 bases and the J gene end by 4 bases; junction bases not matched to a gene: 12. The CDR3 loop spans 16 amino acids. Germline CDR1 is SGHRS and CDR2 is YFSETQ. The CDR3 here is CASSTTLLAGAETQYF. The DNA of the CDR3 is TGCGCCAGCAGTACCACCCTTTTAGCGGGAGCAGAGACCCAGTACTTC.